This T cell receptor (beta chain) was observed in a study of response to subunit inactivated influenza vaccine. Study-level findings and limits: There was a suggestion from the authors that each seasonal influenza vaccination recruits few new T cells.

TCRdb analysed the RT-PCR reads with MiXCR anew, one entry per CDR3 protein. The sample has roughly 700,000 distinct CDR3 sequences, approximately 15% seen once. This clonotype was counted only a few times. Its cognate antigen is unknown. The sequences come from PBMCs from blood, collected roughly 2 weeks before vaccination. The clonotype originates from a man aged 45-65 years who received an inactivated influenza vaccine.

The CDR3 DNA is TGTGCCAGCAGGGCGGAGTTTACCGGGGAGCTGTTTTTT. This gives the protein CASRAEFTGELFF. The V call is TRBV11-3, the J call TRBJ2-2; D not certain. With 6 bases removed from V and 5 bases from J, the gap between germline ends came to 10 bases. The germline V gene has CDR1 SGHNT and CDR2 YENEEA. CDR3 length equals 13 residues. Together with reference TRBV11-3 and TRBJ2-2, the CDR3 gives the full variable domain: EAGVVQSPRYKIIEKKQPVAFWCNPISGHNTLYWYLQNLGQGPELLIRYENEEAVDDSQLPKDRFSAERLKGVDSTLKIQPAELGDSAVYLCASRAEFTGELFFGEGSRLTVL.